Listed here is a single TCR beta chain. No antigen is known for it. This sample was included in a study of T cell responses to AZD1222 COVID-19 vaccine. Study-wide results and limits: The donors showed a predominance of white British ancestry and of females, with possible underestimation of clonal diversity. Spike regions recognized by vaccine-associated CD4 TCRs spanned the protein, led by 160-218 and 743-854. Just a handful of AZD1222 recipients tested seropositive at baseline.

Pooled in the analysis were second doses at about 4 or about 12 weeks. The method was immunoSEQ multiplex PCR; TCRdb's version includes in-frame clones alone and lacks a portion of them. The sample consists of about 150,000 clones, 86% of them appearing once. This CDR3 is 13 amino acids long. V dropped 0 bases and J dropped 6 bases, with 9 bases sitting between them. Germline CDR1 reads LGHNA; CDR2 reads YNFKEQ. Sequencing was performed on peripheral blood, taken 28 days after the second AZD1222 dose. The gene calls are TRBV4-2 and TRBJ2-7; possible D gene TRBD1, 6 bases. The source of this sequence is an adult who received the AZD1222 COVID-19 vaccine. The CDR3 sequence is CASSQEGAAEQYF. CDR3 DNA sequence: TGTGCCAGCAGCCAAGAGGGGGCGGCCGAGCAGTACTTC.